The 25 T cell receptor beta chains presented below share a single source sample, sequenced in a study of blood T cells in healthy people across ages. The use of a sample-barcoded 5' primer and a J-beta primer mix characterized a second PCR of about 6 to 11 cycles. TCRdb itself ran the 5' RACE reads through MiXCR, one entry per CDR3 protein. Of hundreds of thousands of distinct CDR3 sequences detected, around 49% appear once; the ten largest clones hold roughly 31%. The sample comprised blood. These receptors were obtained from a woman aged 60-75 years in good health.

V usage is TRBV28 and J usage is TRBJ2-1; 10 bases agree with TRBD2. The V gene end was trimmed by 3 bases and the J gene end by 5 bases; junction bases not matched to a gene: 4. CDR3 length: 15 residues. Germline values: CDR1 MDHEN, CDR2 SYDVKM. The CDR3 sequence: CASSLKREGHNEQFF. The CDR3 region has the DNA TGTGCCAGCAGTTTGAAGCGGGAGGGGCACAATGAGCAGTTCTTC.

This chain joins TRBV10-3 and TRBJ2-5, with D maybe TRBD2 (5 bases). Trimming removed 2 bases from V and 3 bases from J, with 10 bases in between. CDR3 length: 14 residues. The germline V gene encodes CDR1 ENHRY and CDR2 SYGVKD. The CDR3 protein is CAISEAVGEETQYF. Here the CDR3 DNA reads TGTGCCATCAGTGAGGCGGTGGGAGAAGAGACCCAGTACTTC.

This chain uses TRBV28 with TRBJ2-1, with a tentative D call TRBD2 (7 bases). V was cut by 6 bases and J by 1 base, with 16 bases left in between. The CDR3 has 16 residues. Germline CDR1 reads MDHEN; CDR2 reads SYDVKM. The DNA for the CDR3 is TGTGCCAGCAGGGGGGGCGGGAGTTCTTCCTACAATGAGCAGTTCTTC. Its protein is CASRGGGSSSYNEQFF.

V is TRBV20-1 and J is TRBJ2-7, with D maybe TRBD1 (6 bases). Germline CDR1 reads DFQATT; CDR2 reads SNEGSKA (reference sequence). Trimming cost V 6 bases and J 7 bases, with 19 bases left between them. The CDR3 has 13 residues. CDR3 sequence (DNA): TGCAGTGCACCTTGGGGGCCTTCGAGGGAGCAGTACTTC. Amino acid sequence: CSAPWGPSREQYF.

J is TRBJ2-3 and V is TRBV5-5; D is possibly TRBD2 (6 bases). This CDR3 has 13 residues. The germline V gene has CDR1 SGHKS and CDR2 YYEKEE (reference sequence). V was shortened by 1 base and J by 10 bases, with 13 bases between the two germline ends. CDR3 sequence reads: CASSLSIAEAQYF. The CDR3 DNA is TGTGCCAGCAGCTTGTCTATAGCGGAAGCGCAGTATTTT.

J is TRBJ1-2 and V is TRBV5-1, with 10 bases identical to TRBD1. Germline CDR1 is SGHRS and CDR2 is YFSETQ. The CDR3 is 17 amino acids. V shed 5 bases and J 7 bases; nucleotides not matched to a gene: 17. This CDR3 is CASRSGTGASYGTGYTF. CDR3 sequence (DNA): TGCGCCAGCAGATCCGGGACAGGGGCGTCCTATGGGACTGGCTACACCTTC.

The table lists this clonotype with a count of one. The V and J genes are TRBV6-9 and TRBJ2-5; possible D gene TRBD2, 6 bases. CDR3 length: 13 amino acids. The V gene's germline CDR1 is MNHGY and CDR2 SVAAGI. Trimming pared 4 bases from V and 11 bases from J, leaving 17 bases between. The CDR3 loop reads CASSSLRENEQYF. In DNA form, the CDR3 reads TGTGCCAGCAGTTCCTTGCGGGAAAATGAGCAGTACTTC.

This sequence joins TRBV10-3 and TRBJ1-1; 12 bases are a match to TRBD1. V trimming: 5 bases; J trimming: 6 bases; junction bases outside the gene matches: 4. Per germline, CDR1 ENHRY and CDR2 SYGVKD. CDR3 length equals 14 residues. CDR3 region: CAISYGTGGSEAFF. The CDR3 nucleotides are TGTGCCATCAGTTACGGGACAGGGGGCTCTGAAGCTTTCTTT.

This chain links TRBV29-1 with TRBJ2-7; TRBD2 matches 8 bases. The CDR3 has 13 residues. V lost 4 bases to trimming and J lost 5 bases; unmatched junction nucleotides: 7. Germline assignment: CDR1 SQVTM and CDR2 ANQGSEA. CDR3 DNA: TGCAGCGTTGGATGGCGGGGGGAGGACGAGCAGTACTTC. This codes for CSVGWRGEDEQYF.

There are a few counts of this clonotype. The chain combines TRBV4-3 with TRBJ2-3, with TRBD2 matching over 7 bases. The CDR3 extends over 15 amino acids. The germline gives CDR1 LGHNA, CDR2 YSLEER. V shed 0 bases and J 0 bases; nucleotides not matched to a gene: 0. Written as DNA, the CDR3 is TGCGCCAGCAGCCAAGATAGCGGGAGCACAGATACGCAGTATTTT. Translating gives CASSQDSGSTDTQYF.

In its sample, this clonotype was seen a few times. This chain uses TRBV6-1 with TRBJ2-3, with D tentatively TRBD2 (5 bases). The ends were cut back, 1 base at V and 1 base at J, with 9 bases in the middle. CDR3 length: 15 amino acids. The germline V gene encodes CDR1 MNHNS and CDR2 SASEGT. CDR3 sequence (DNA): TGTGCCAGCAGTGAAGATACTAGAGGCACAGATACGCAGTATTTT. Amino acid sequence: CASSEDTRGTDTQYF.

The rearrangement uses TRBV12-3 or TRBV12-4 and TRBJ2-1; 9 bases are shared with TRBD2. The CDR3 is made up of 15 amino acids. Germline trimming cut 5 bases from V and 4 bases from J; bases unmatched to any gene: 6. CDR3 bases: TGTGCCAGCAGTGGGTCTAGCGGGATATACAATGAGCAGTTCTTC. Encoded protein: CASSGSSGIYNEQFF.

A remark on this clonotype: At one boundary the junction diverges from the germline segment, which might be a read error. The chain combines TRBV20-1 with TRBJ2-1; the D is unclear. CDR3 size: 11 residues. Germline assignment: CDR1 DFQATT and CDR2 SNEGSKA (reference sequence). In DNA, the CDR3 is TGCAGTGCTGGAGATATTAATGAGCAGTTCTTC. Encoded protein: CSAGDINEQFF.

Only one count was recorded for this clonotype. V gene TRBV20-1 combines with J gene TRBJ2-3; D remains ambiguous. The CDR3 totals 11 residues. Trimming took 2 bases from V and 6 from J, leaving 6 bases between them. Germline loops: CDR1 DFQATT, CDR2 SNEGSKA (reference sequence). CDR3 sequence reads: CSARQSDTQYF. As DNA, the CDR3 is TGCAGTGCTAGACAGTCGGATACGCAGTATTTT.

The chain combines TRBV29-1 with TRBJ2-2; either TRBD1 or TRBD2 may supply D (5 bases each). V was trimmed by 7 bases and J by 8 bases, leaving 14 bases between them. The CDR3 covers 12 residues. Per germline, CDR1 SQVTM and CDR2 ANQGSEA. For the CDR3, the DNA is TGCAGCGGGGGGACCGGGACGGGGGAGCTGTTTTTT. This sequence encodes CSGGTGTGELFF.

Here the CDR3 reads CSARDSVQETQYF. CDR3 nucleotide sequence: TGCAGTGCTAGAGATAGCGTCCAAGAGACCCAGTACTTC. V is TRBV20-1 and J is TRBJ2-5; TRBD2 might be the D (5 bases). Trimming pared 0 bases from V and 1 base from J, leaving 6 bases between. Germline V gene lookup returns CDR1 DFQATT and CDR2 SNEGSKA (reference sequence). The CDR3 loop spans 13 amino acids.

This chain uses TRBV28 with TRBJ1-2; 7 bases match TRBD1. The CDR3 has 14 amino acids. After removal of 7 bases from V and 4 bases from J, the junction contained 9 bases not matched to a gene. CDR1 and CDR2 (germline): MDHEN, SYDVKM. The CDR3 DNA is TGTGCCAGCACCCCCCTACCAGGGGGCTATGGCTACACCTTC. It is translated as CASTPLPGGYGYTF.

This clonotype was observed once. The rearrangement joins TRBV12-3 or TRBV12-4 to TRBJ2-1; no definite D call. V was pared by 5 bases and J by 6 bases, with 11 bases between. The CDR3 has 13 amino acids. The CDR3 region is CASSPGRFNEQFF. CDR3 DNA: TGTGCCAGCAGTCCAGGACGGTTCAATGAGCAGTTCTTC.

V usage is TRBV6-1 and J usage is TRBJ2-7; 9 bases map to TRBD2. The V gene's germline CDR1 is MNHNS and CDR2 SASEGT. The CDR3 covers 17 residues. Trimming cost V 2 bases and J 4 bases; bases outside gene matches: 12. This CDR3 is CASSEIYLGLASYEQYF. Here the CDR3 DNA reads TGTGCCAGCAGTGAAATATACCTGGGACTAGCTTCTTACGAGCAGTACTTC.

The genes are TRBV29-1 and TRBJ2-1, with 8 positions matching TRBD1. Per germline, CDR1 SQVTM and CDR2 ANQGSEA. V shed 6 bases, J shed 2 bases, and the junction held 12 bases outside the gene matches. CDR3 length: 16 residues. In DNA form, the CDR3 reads TGCAGCGTACATAATACCGGGACAGGAGCCTACAATGAGCAGTTCTTC. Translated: CSVHNTGTGAYNEQFF.

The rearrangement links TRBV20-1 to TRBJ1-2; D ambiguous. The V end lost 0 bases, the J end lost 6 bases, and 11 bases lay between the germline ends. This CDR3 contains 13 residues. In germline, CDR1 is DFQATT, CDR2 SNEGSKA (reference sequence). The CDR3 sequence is CSARDGSVHGYTF. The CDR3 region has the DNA TGCAGTGCTAGAGATGGAAGTGTCCATGGCTACACCTTC.

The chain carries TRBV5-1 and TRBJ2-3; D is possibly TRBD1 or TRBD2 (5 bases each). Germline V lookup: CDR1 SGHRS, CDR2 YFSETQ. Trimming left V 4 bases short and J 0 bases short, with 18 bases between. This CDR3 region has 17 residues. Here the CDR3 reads CASSLPEGPASTDTQYF. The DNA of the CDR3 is TGCGCCAGCAGCCTCCCCGAGGGACCGGCCAGCACAGATACGCAGTATTTT.

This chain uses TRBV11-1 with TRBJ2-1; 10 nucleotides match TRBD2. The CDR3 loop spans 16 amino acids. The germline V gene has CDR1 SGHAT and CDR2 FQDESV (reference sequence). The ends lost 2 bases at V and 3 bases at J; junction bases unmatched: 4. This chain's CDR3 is CASSLTTSGFYNEQFF. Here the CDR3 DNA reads TGTGCCAGCAGCTTAACGACTAGCGGGTTCTACAATGAGCAGTTCTTC.

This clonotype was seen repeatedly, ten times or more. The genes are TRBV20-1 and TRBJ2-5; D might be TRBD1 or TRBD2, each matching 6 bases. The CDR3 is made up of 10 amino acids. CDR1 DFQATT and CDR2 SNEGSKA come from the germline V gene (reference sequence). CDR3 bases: TGCAAGGGGGGAGAAGAGACCCAGTACTTC. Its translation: CKGGEETQYF.

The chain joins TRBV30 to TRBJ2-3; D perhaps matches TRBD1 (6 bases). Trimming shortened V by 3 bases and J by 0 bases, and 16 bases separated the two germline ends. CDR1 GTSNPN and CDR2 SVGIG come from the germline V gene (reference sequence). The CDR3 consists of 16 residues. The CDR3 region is CAWSVTGKDSTDTQYF. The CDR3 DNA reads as TGTGCCTGGAGCGTCACAGGGAAAGATAGCACAGATACGCAGTATTTT.